This T cell receptor beta chain was identified in a study of blood T cell repertoires in COVID-19 (dated by TCRdb to about 2020). With regard to the full study: The collaborator samples originated in the United States, Italy and Spain and spanned the acute and convalescent phases of COVID-19. The material from the prospective study consisted of cDNA or gDNA derived from T cells, B-cell-depleted T cells, or PBMCs. Subjects who had been exposed to COVID-19, were actively infected with it, or had recovered from it provided the deeply sampled blood TCRbeta repertoires that made up the dataset. The repertoires were released in a freely available public database intended as a resource for research on the immune response to SARS-CoV-2. Samples were obtained from the ongoing ImmuneRACE study (first 160 participants) and from over 1,000 subjects provided by 6 global collaborators. Sample metadata almost always included a de-identified subject ID, COVID-19 status, age in years and sex. Where available, HLA class I and class II types were obtained from metadata supplied by the sample provider rather than from assay-based typing.

Beyond this particular receptor, the publication reports: How much clinical and demographic metadata was included differed by source and by participant, and the metadata was provided uncurated.

Each collaborating institution followed its own protocols to collect whole blood in K2EDTA tubes. Collaborator samples were shipped for TCRbeta analysis as frozen whole blood, isolated PBMCs, or DNA extracted from either sample type. Inclusive of the bounding cysteine and phenylalanine, the CDR3 is 21 residues long. The kept DNA is CDR3 alone, 63 bases in frame from the first base. Based on the germline V gene (reference sequence), the CDR1 and CDR2 sequences are MNHEY and SMNVEV. V and J are truncated by 3 bases and 6 bases respectively, leaving an intervening sequence of 30 bases. TCRbeta CDR3 regions were amplified from genomic DNA using the immunoSEQ Assay, a bias-controlled multiplex PCR. In the source study's methods: Nucleated cell counts per sample were estimated from amplification of reference gene primers within the assay. Sequence reads were collapsed and filtered to measure the absolute abundance of every unique TCRbeta CDR3 rearrangement. For each sample, productive Simpson clonality was calculated as the square root of Simpson's diversity index over productive rearrangements. The clones in this table, taken by TCRdb from immuneACCESS, are in-frame only. Not every clone is retained; where verified, under half of the shortfall comes from an unresolved V gene, and the cause of the rest is unknown. D and trimming come from the DNA, and the V and J calls and clone size come from that table. Recorded for this sample are 110,000 to 150,000 clones; 70% to 90% of them occurred a single time. The biggest ten clones account for 5% of the sample.

This clone was detected once. No cognate antigen has been identified for it. Per-base qualities were not stored, and no clone one base away is much larger. The origin of this receptor is a woman in her forties or fifties with acute or convalescent COVID-19. What was sequenced was peripheral blood. The receptor chain draws on TRBV27 and TRBJ1-6; tentative D gene TRBD1, with 5 bases matching. The CDR3 here reads CASSFLGQGGSATLPNSPLHF. The DNA is as follows: TGTGCCAGCAGTTTTTTGGGTCAGGGTGGCTCGGCAACCCTTCCTAATTCACCCCTCCACTTT.